This paragraph covers one T cell receptor (beta chain) sequence. This record comes from a study of OX40 agonist ivuxolimab in advanced cancers. Study details: Prior checkpoint blockade (anti-PD-1, anti-PD-L1 or anti-CTLA-4) was permitted; around 40% had it.

Libraries were prepared by immunoSEQ multiplex PCR; TCRdb keeps only in-frame clonotypes and omits some of them. The sample holds about 69,000 clones; roughly 90% are singletons and the top ten take approximately 2.6%. J was trimmed by 2 bases and V by 6 bases; bases with no gene match: 5. The CDR3 loop spans 15 amino acids. Germline V lookup: CDR1 MNHEY, CDR2 SMNVEV (reference sequence). The sequences come from CD4+ or CD8+ T cells sorted from blood, collected in a trial of the OX40 agonist ivuxolimab. The J gene is TRBJ2-7, the V gene TRBV27, with TRBD2 matching over 12 bases. This TCR derives from an adult with an advanced solid tumor such as melanoma, head and neck, liver or kidney cancer. The CDR3 DNA reads TGTGCCAGCAGCGGAGGACTAGCGGGAACCTACGAGCAGTACTTC. Its protein is CASSGGLAGTYEQYF.